The sequence of this T cell receptor (beta chain) was determined in a study of blood T cell repertoires in COVID-19. Overall study context: Both acute and convalescent COVID-19 samples were obtained from the United States, Italy and Spain.

The protocol was immunoSEQ multiplex PCR, while the TCRdb copy is restricted to in-frame clones and leaves out a portion. The sample lists tens of thousands of clones, about 88% seen once, with roughly 13% in the top ten. The V and J ends lost 0 bases and 4 bases respectively, with 10 bases between them. CDR1 and CDR2 from the germline V gene are MNHNS and SASEGT. This CDR3 has 15 residues. V gene TRBV6-1 combines with J gene TRBJ1-5; D may be TRBD1 (6 bases). The sample was peripheral blood. This sequence was found in a woman aged 55-69 years with active COVID-19. CDR3 bases: TGTGCCAGCAGTGAAGCTGGACAGCAGAATCAGCCCCAGCATTTT. It codes for CASSEAGQQNQPQHF.